Following are 27 T cell receptor beta chains from one sample sequenced in a study of human T cells and chemical hapten exposure. MiXCR, run by TCRdb on the RACE reads, gives a single entry per CDR3 protein. The sample lists fewer than 400,000 distinct CDR3 sequences, under 8% occurring once. Regarding time point: patch test 1, 2 weeks after DPC sensitization. Treatment noted: therapeutic diphenylcyclopropenone sensitization with weekly scalp DPC. Here the sequenced sample was whole blood, taken in connection with sensitization to the hapten diphenylcyclopropenone (DPC). Receptor source: a woman younger than 35 with alopecia areata. Some clones in this sample may be carry-over from other donors' samples.

The V call is TRBV3-1, the J call TRBJ1-5; no reliable D call. Germline assignment: CDR1 LGHDT and CDR2 YNNKEL (reference sequence). The germline V and J ends were trimmed by 0 bases and 9 bases, with 3 bases remaining between them. CDR3 length equals 11 residues. The CDR3 nucleotides are TGTGCCAGCAGCCAAGAAGGGCCCCAGCATTTT. Encoded protein: CASSQEGPQHF.

This clonotype was detected a few times. This chain uses TRBV20-1 with TRBJ2-7; D tentatively fits TRBD1 or TRBD2 (6 bases each). The CDR3 has 14 residues. Germline V gene sequence: CDR1 DFQATT, CDR2 SNEGSKA (reference sequence). The V end lost 6 bases, the J end lost 5 bases, and 20 bases lay between the germline ends. CDR3 amino acids: CSARPAGGGDEQYF. The CDR3 DNA follows: TGCAGTGCCCGACCAGCCGGGGGCGGTGACGAGCAGTACTTC.

V gene TRBV2 combines with J gene TRBJ1-3; the D is unclear. Germline CDR1 SNHLY, CDR2 FYNNEI. The V and J ends lost 4 bases and 0 bases respectively, with 10 bases between them. CDR3 size: 15 residues. The CDR3 region is CASSVTVSSGNTIYF. In DNA form, the CDR3 reads TGTGCCAGCAGTGTCACAGTCTCCTCTGGAAACACCATATATTTT. Filled out from reference TRBV2 and TRBJ1-3, the complete variable domain reads EPEVTQTPSHQVTQMGQEVILRCVPISNHLYFYWYRQILGQKVEFLVSFYNNEISEKSEIFDDQFSVERPDGSNFTLKIRSTKLEDSAMYFCASSVTVSSGNTIYFGEGSWLTVV.

This clonotype was found many times. The V gene is TRBV11-1, the J gene TRBJ2-1; D is unclear. CDR3 length equals 16 residues. CDR1 and CDR2 from the germline V gene are SGHAT and FQDESV (reference sequence). Trimming shortened V by 4 bases and J by 0 bases, and 13 bases separated the two germline ends. The CDR3 nucleotides are TGTGCCAGCAGCTACGACACCGTAAGCTCCTACAATGAGCAGTTCTTC. Its protein is CASSYDTVSSYNEQFF.

This clonotype came up many times. This chain connects TRBV4-2 to TRBJ2-1; possibly TRBD2 for D (5 bases). The V and J ends lost 0 bases and 2 bases respectively, with 11 bases between them. Germline V CDR1 and CDR2: LGHNA, YNFKEQ. This CDR3 is 16 amino acids long. As DNA, the CDR3 is TGTGCCAGCAGCCAAGATACGGAGCGGACCTACAATGAGCAGTTCTTC. This sequence encodes CASSQDTERTYNEQFF.

This clonotype was counted at least ten times. The rearrangement joins TRBV2 to TRBJ2-3; 7 nucleotides agree with TRBD2. Germline V CDR1 and CDR2: SNHLY, FYNNEI. Trimming removed 7 bases from V and 6 bases from J; junction bases left unmatched: 7. The CDR3 contains 13 residues. As DNA, the CDR3 is TGTGCCAGCAAATCCGGGGGGTGGGATACGCAGTATTTT. It is translated as CASKSGGWDTQYF.

This clonotype was seen only a few times. This chain joins TRBV4-3 and TRBJ2-7, with TRBD2 as a possible D gene (6 bases). The CDR3 contains 15 residues. V lost 0 bases and J 4 bases, leaving 13 bases between the germline ends. Germline CDR1 LGHNA, CDR2 YSLEER. The CDR3 DNA reads as TGCGCCAGCAGCCAAGAGTGGGGGGTGGCGTACGAGCAGTACTTC. Its protein product is CASSQEWGVAYEQYF.

This clonotype has more than one count but fewer than ten. V is TRBV15 and J is TRBJ2-3; D ambiguous. Trimming cost V 5 bases and J 0 bases, with 9 bases left between them. The length of the CDR3 is 14 residues. Germline values: CDR1 LNHNV, CDR2 YYDKDF (reference sequence). The CDR3 protein is CATSLDPSTDTQYF. CDR3 nucleotide sequence: TGTGCCACCAGCCTGGATCCTAGCACAGATACGCAGTATTTT.

This clonotype has only a few counts. The V and J genes are TRBV12-3 or TRBV12-4 and TRBJ1-4, with unresolved D. Trimming shortened V by 6 bases and J by 3 bases, and 8 bases separated the two germline ends. The length of the CDR3 is 13 residues. CDR3 in amino acids: CASSSTANEKLFF. The CDR3 region has the DNA TGTGCCAGCAGCTCCACGGCTAATGAAAAACTGTTTTTT.

This rearrangement joins TRBV11-3 to TRBJ2-1, with D unresolved. Germline assignment: CDR1 SGHNT and CDR2 YENEEA. The germline V and J ends were trimmed by 2 bases and 5 bases, with 10 bases remaining between them. There are 14 residues in the CDR3. The CDR3 region has the DNA TGTGCCAGCAGCTTAAACAGATTAAACAATGAGCAGTTCTTC. Translated: CASSLNRLNNEQFF.

This clonotype was seen many times. The rearrangement uses TRBV7-2 and TRBJ2-1; 7 nucleotides line up with TRBD1. The CDR3 runs 14 residues. CDR1 is SGHTA, CDR2 FQGNSA, per germline. J lost 4 bases, V lost 3 bases, and 3 bases had no gene match. The CDR3 here is CASSFGTAYNEQFF. The CDR3 nucleotides are TGTGCCAGCAGCTTCGGGACAGCTTACAATGAGCAGTTCTTC.

This clonotype was found many times. The chain has TRBV19 and TRBJ2-1, with D unresolved. The ends were cut back, 3 bases at V and 2 bases at J, with 8 bases in the middle. Germline V CDR1 and CDR2: LNHDA, SQIVND (reference sequence). This CDR3 region has 14 residues. The CDR3 spells CASSIDGTYNEQFF. The CDR3 coding sequence is TGTGCCAGTAGTATCGATGGGACCTACAATGAGCAGTTCTTC.

The J gene is TRBJ1-3, the V gene TRBV12-3 or TRBV12-4, with TRBD1 matching 7 bases. The CDR3 totals 15 residues. Trimming took 3 bases from V and 1 from J; bases not matched to a gene: 3. In DNA, the CDR3 is TGTGCCAGCAGTTTGGCGACAGGGTCTGGAAACACCATATATTTT. Its translation: CASSLATGSGNTIYF.

This clonotype occurred many times. The chain recombines TRBV5-6 with TRBJ2-6; 7 positions match TRBD1. Germline assignment: CDR1 SGHDT and CDR2 YYEEEE. The CDR3 consists of 14 residues. V shed 6 bases, J shed 2 bases, and the junction held 2 bases outside the gene matches. The CDR3 DNA reads TGTGCCAGCACCACAGGGGCTGGGGCCAACGTCCTGACTTTC. As protein: CASTTGAGANVLTF.

CDR3 in DNA: TGTGCCAGCAAAGAAGGGACACTCCAAGAGACCCAGTACTTC. This gives the protein CASKEGTLQETQYF. This sequence joins TRBV28 and TRBJ2-5; D possibly corresponds to TRBD1 (6 bases). Trimming removed 7 bases at V and 1 base at J, with 13 bases between. CDR1 is MDHEN and CDR2 is SYDVKM in the germline V gene. The CDR3 runs 14 residues.

This clonotype was seen ten or more times. The rearrangement links TRBV10-3 to TRBJ2-1, with 8 bases matching TRBD2. The CDR3 runs 14 residues. Germline trimming cut 10 bases from V and 0 bases from J; bases unmatched to any gene: 5. Germline V gene data show CDR1 as ENHRY and CDR2 as SYGVKD. In DNA form, the CDR3 reads TGTGCCACCGTTAGCGGGGACTCCTACAATGAGCAGTTCTTC. This codes for CATVSGDSYNEQFF.

This clonotype was counted at least ten times. V and J are TRBV28 and TRBJ2-7; 8 bases map to TRBD2. The V segment lost 6 bases and the J segment 0 bases; nucleotides outside the gene matches: 7. The CDR3 consists of 15 residues. Germline V gene sequence: CDR1 MDHEN, CDR2 SYDVKM. CDR3 region: CASSEAGATSYEQYF. The CDR3 region has the DNA TGTGCCAGCAGCGAAGCGGGGGCTACCTCCTACGAGCAGTACTTC.

This clonotype was seen more than once but under ten times. The chain couples TRBV10-3 to TRBJ2-7, with D maybe TRBD2 (7 bases). Trimming shortened V by 7 bases and J by 5 bases, and 18 bases separated the two germline ends. Germline V gene sequence: CDR1 ENHRY, CDR2 SYGVKD. The CDR3 consists of 14 residues. The DNA for the CDR3 is TGTGCCATCAAGGGGGGGGTCCACAGCAACGAGCAGTACTTC. It translates to CAIKGGVHSNEQYF.

This clonotype was picked up many times. This chain uses TRBV20-1 with TRBJ1-4; D not certain. The CDR3 spans 17 residues. Germline CDR1 is DFQATT and CDR2 is SNEGSKA (reference sequence). The V and J ends lost 2 bases and 2 bases respectively, with 18 bases between them. The CDR3 DNA reads TGCAGTGCTAGACCGAGGCCGGTCATGGGGACTAATGAAAAACTGTTTTTT. Its translation: CSARPRPVMGTNEKLFF.

This clonotype was seen only a few times. The CDR3 loop reads CASSPMTGLAGGGYTF. The CDR3 bases are TGTGCCAGCAGCCCCATGACAGGGTTGGCGGGAGGAGGCTACACCTTC. This chain joins TRBV7-9 and TRBJ1-2; 7 bases map to TRBD1. Looked up from germline, CDR1 is SEHNR and CDR2 is FQNEAQ (reference sequence). Trimming took 5 bases from V and 8 from J; bases not matched to a gene: 17. This CDR3 is 16 amino acids long.

The table lists this clonotype with a few counts. A much larger clone lies one base from this, so it may be a read error. The chain links TRBV6-1 to TRBJ2-5; 10 nucleotides match TRBD1. The germline CDR1 and CDR2 sequences are MNHNS and SASEGT. CDR3 length: 14 amino acids. Trimming cost V 5 bases and J 4 bases; bases outside gene matches: 4. The CDR3 spells CASSPGQGTETQYF. The CDR3 bases are TGTGCCAGCAGTCCGGGACAGGGGACAGAGACCCAGTACTTC.

This clonotype has only a few counts. The rearrangement links TRBV6-2 or TRBV6-3 to TRBJ2-1, with TRBD1 identical over 7 bases. Per germline, CDR1 MNHEY and CDR2 SVGEGT. CDR3 length equals 16 residues. J lost 8 bases, V lost 4 bases, and 14 bases had no gene match. The CDR3 DNA follows: TGTGCCAGCAGTTCCACTGGGACAGATGCAAGTCATGAGCAGTTCTTC. Its translation: CASSSTGTDASHEQFF.

There are many counts of this clonotype. V usage is TRBV5-6 and J usage is TRBJ2-7; D is unclear. Trimming removed 0 bases at V and 3 bases at J, with 7 bases between. This CDR3 is 13 amino acids long. The germline V gene encodes CDR1 SGHDT and CDR2 YYEEEE. The CDR3 DNA reads as TGTGCCAGCAGCTTGGATGCAGACTACGAGCAGTACTTC. This sequence encodes CASSLDADYEQYF.

This clonotype was detected ten times or more. This chain joins TRBV28 and TRBJ1-6; D is uncertain. This CDR3 is 14 amino acids long. Germline lookup yields CDR1 MDHEN and CDR2 SYDVKM. Between the trimmed V and J ends, which lost 6 bases and 9 bases, there was a span of 15 bases. CDR3 DNA sequence: TGTGCCAGCAGCCCCCGTGGCCCTGGTTCACCCCTCCACTTT. It yields the protein CASSPRGPGSPLHF.

The table lists this clonotype with many counts. The chain couples TRBV7-9 to TRBJ2-7; D unresolved. V gave up 1 base and J gave up 6 bases, with 7 bases separating them. The CDR3 length is 12 residues. CDR1 is SEHNR and CDR2 is FQNEAQ in the germline V gene (reference sequence). The CDR3 DNA reads as TGTGCCAGCAGCTTAGATCTAGTCGAGCAGTACTTC. Translated: CASSLDLVEQYF.

J is TRBJ1-1 and V is TRBV2; 7 bases align to TRBD1. V was pared by 6 bases and J by 5 bases, with 9 bases of the junction left unmatched. Germline V lookup: CDR1 SNHLY, CDR2 FYNNEI. There are 14 residues in the CDR3. CDR3 nucleotide sequence: TGTGCCAGCAGCACTAACAGGGGTGATACTGAAGCTTTCTTT. Translated: CASSTNRGDTEAFF.

The rearrangement uses TRBV20-1 and TRBJ2-1; 8 positions agree with TRBD2. V lost 0 bases and J lost 8; bases outside the gene matches: 9. The CDR3 consists of 15 residues. The germline V gene encodes CDR1 DFQATT and CDR2 SNEGSKA (reference sequence). The CDR3 sequence is CSARDRRGARDEQFF. The CDR3, as DNA: TGCAGTGCTAGAGATCGGCGGGGGGCTCGCGATGAGCAGTTCTTC.